This T cell receptor beta chain is from a study of cytomegalovirus exposure and HLA in healthy donors. Study as a whole: An early data release held about 85 million unique TCRs from HLA-typed donors. Study-level results: Productive status was seen about 90% or about 30% of the time for most TCR beta V segments in an earlier analysis.

Primers included in the PCR were 60 Vbeta and 13 Jbeta primers. Some clones are missing from TCRdb's copy, which holds only in-frame ones; the method was immunoSEQ multiplex PCR. The table shows fewer than 200,000 clones, with approximately 80% occurring only once. On this clone: Its specificity is not known.

CDR1 is KGHSH, CDR2 LQKENI, per germline. This CDR3 contains 15 residues. Trimming took 3 bases from V and 3 from J, leaving 11 bases between them. V and J are TRBV18 and TRBJ1-4; no clear D gene. The TCR originated in a woman younger than 30 in good health and CMV-seronegative. The specimen was PBMCs. For the CDR3, the DNA is TGTGCCAGCTCACCTTGGTCAGATGCTAATGAAAAACTGTTTTTT. Protein: CASSPWSDANEKLFF.